These 8 T cell receptor beta chains were sequenced from one sample in a study of T cell repertoires in cytomegalovirus infection. What these receptors recognize is not known. Via MiXCR, TCRdb re-called the reads, giving one row per CDR3 protein. The top ten hold 9.5% to 15% of the sample, which has some 900,000 distinct CDR3 sequences, 30% to 35% seen once. The sequencing used cultured CD8+ T cells from PBMCs, collected from culture after CMV antigen stimulation. These receptors all stem from a human donor in good health (CMV status not recorded). Some clones in this sample may be carry-over from other donors' samples.

This chain uses TRBV28 with TRBJ2-7, with TRBD1 matching over 7 bases. The junction had 8 bases not matched to a gene; V was cut back by 6 bases and J by 3 bases. Germline V gene data show CDR1 as MDHEN and CDR2 as SYDVKM. The CDR3 spans 14 residues. For the CDR3, the DNA is TGTGCCAGCAGCAGGACAGGTCTCCTCTACGAGCAGTACGTC. It specifies CASSRTGLLYEQYV.

This clonotype has just a few counts. This chain joins TRBV6-5 and TRBJ2-2; D is uncertain. CDR3 length equals 11 residues. Germline V gives CDR1 MNHEY, CDR2 SVGAGI. Trimming shortened V by 7 bases and J by 6 bases, and 6 bases separated the two germline ends. CDR3 residues: CASKISGELFF. CDR3 DNA: TGTGCCAGCAAAATATCCGGGGAGCTGTTTTTT.

The V call is TRBV4-1, the J call TRBJ2-2, with 8 positions matching TRBD1. Per germline, CDR1 MGHRA and CDR2 YSYEKL. After removal of 8 bases from V and 8 bases from J, the junction contained 7 bases not matched to a gene. CDR3 length: 13 residues. CDR3 sequence: CASGRQGYGELFF. The CDR3 bases are TGCGCCAGCGGAAGACAGGGGTATGGGGAGCTGTTTTTT.

This clonotype was observed a handful of times. The V call is TRBV7-9, the J call TRBJ2-3; D remains unclear. The V and J ends lost 4 bases and 2 bases respectively, with 7 bases between them. CDR3 length: 13 amino acids. The V gene's germline CDR1 is SEHNR and CDR2 FQNEAQ (reference sequence). CDR3 in DNA: TGTGCCAGCAGCTCCAGATTCACAGATACGCAGTATTTT. It is translated as CASSSRFTDTQYF.

The chain joins TRBV5-1 to TRBJ2-7; TRBD2 aligns across 7 bases. CDR3 length: 15 amino acids. J gave up 2 bases and V 0 bases, and 5 bases lay outside the gene matches. Germline V gives CDR1 SGHRS, CDR2 YFSETQ. The CDR3 nucleotides are TGCGCCAGCAGCTTGGGACTAGCTGAAACCTACGAGCAGTACTTC. This sequence encodes CASSLGLAETYEQYF.

This clonotype was seen at least ten times. This chain joins TRBV6-1 and TRBJ1-2, with no clear D. Looked up from germline, CDR1 is MNHNS and CDR2 is SASEGT. CDR3 length: 16 amino acids. Trimming shortened V by 0 bases and J by 7 bases, and 18 bases separated the two germline ends. For the CDR3, the DNA is TGTGCCAGCAGTGAAGCGCCGAGAGACATTATGGTTGGCTACACCTTC. Its protein product is CASSEAPRDIMVGYTF.

As regards this clonotype: A junction boundary mismatches the germline segment, possibly from a read error. CDR3 amino acids: CASSLGTGGSQPQHF. Here the CDR3 DNA reads TGTGCCAGCAGCTTAGGGACAGGGGGAAGTCAGCCCCAGCATTTT. This chain connects TRBV12-3 or TRBV12-4 to TRBJ1-5, with 11 bases identical to TRBD1. This CDR3 is built from 15 residues.

Details on this clonotype: A read error is possible here, since a much larger clone lies one base away. The rearrangement uses TRBV7-6 and TRBJ1-1, with D maybe TRBD1 (5 bases). The CDR3 has 17 amino acids. Per the germline V gene, CDR1 is SGHVS and CDR2 is FNYEAQ. CDR3 sequence: CASSREWGGNFNTKAFF. For the CDR3, the DNA is TGTGCCAGCAGCAGAGAGTGGGGGGGAAACTTCAACACTAAAGCTTTCTTT.